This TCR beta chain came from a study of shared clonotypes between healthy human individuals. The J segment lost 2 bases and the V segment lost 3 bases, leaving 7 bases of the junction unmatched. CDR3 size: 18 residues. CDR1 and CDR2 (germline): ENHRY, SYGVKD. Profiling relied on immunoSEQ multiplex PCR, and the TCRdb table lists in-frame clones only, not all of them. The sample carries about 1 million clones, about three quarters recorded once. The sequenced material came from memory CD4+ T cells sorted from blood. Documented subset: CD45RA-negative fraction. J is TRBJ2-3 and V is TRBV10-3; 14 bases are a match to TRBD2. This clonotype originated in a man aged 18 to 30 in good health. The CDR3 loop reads CAISDLRTSGGNTDTQYF. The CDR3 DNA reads TGTGCCATCAGTGATTTGAGGACTAGCGGGGGGAACACAGATACGCAGTATTTT.